Following are 5 T cell receptor beta chains from one sample sequenced in a study of CD8 T cells in ankylosing spondylitis. MiXCR was run by TCRdb on the 5' RACE reads, yielding one entry per CDR3 protein. The table has roughly 260,000 distinct CDR3 sequences, about 19% seen once. The sequencing input was blood, either unsorted or a sorted T cell fraction (not recorded which). Receptors originate from a male donor with ankylosing spondylitis or in good health (not recorded which).

The chain is built from TRBV20-1 and TRBJ1-1; no firm D call. Germline CDR1 reads DFQATT; CDR2 reads SNEGSKA (reference sequence). The V end was cut by 2 bases, the J end by 1 base, with 17 bases between. This CDR3 has 16 residues. CDR3 coding DNA: TGCAGTGCTAGAACAAGCGTCACCCTCTCGAACACTGAAGCTTTCTTT. As protein: CSARTSVTLSNTEAFF.

This rearrangement joins TRBV10-2 to TRBJ1-2, with D unresolved. The V end was cut by 2 bases, the J end by 5 bases, with 12 bases between. CDR3 length: 14 residues. Germline V gene data show CDR1 as WSHSY and CDR2 as SAAADI. CDR3 residues: CASSEAGNFYGYTF. The CDR3 nucleotides are TGCGCCAGCAGTGAGGCGGGAAATTTTTATGGCTACACCTTC.

This clonotype was seen a few times. The chain has TRBV12-3 or TRBV12-4 and TRBJ2-7; 8 positions match TRBD1. The CDR3 runs to 13 residues. V shed 3 bases and J 3 bases; nucleotides not matched to a gene: 1. This chain's CDR3 is CASSFDRGYEQYV. The CDR3 nucleotides read TGTGCCAGCAGTTTTGACAGGGGCTACGAGCAGTACGTC.

This clonotype showed up just a few times. The chain is built from TRBV12-3 or TRBV12-4 and TRBJ2-5; the D gene is possibly TRBD1 (5 bases). V was cut by 2 bases and J by 0 bases, with 10 bases left in between. CDR3 size: 15 residues. CDR3 sequence: CASSLKGRDQETQYF. The CDR3 DNA reads as TGTGCCAGCAGTTTAAAGGGCAGGGACCAAGAGACCCAGTACTTC.

This clonotype was detected a few times. The chain uses TRBV9 and TRBJ2-3; maybe TRBD1 (5 bases). Germline V gives CDR1 SGDLS, CDR2 YYNGEE. CDR3 length: 15 amino acids. Between the trimmed V and J ends, which lost 4 bases and 0 bases, there was a span of 12 bases. In DNA, the CDR3 is TGTGCCAGCAGCACTACAGGCGGTAGCACAGATACGCAGTATTTT. Its protein product is CASSTTGGSTDTQYF.